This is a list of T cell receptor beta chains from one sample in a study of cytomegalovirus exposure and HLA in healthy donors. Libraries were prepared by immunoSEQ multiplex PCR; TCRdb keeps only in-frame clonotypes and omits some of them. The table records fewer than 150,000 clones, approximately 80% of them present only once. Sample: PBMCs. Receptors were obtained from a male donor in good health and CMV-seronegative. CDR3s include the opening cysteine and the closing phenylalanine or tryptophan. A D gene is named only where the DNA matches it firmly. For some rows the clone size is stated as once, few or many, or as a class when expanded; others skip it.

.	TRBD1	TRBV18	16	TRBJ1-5	TGTGCCAGCTCACCACTAGGGGACAGGGGAGATCAGCCCCAGCATTTT	CASSPLGDRGDQPQHF
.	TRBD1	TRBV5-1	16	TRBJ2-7	TGCGCCAGCAGCTTGGGCGCTCGGGACAGGGTGAGCGAGCAGTACTTC	CASSLGARDRVSEQYF
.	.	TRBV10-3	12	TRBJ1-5	TGTGCCAGTCGCCGGGAGGGACAGCCCCAGCATTTT	CASRREGQPQHF
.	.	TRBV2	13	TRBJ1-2	TGTGCCAGCACCGGACAGCCTAACTATGGCTACACCTTC	CASTGQPNYGYTF
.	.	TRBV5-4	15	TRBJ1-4	TGTGCCAGCAGCAAGAAGACAGAGAGTAATGAAAAACTGTTTTTT	CASSKKTESNEKLFF
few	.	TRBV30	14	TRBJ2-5	TGTGCCTGGAGAAAAGGGGGGGCAACAGAGACCCAGTACTTC	CAWRKGGATETQYF
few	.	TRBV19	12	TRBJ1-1	TGTGCCAGTACCACGAAGGCTTTCGGGGCTTTCTTT	CASTTKAFGAFF
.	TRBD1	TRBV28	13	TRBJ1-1	TGTGCCAGCTGTCAGGGGGGCAACACTGAAGCTTTCTTT	CASCQGGNTEAFF
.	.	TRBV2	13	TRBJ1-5	TGTGCCAGCAGGCGGGGGGCCGGTCAGCCCCAGCATTTT	CASRRGAGQPQHF
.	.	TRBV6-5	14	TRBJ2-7	TGTGCCAGCACCTCCGGGACATCCCTCCGCGAGCAGTACTTC	CASTSGTSLREQYF
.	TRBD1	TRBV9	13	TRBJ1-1	TGTGCCAGCAGCGGACAGGGTATACCTGAAGCTTTCTTT	CASSGQGIPEAFF
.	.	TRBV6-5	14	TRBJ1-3	TGTGCCAGCAGTGTTGGACACCTAGGGAACACCATATATTTT	CASSVGHLGNTIYF
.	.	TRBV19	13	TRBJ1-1	TGTGCCAGTAGTCCACTCCCGGGCACTGAAGCTTTCTTT	CASSPLPGTEAFF
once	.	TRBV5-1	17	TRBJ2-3	TGCGCCAGCAGCTTGACAGGCATGGAACCAAGCACAGATACGCAGTATTTT	CASSLTGMEPSTDTQYF
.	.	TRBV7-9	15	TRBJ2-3	TGTGCCAGCAGCCCCTCAGGGCATAAGGGAGATACGCAGTATTTT	CASSPSGHKGDTQYF
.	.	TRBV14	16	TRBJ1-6	TGTGCCAGCAGCCAAGTTACCGCTCGAGAGAATTCACCCCTCCACTTT	CASSQVTARENSPLHF
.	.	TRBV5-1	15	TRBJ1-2	TGCGCCAGCAGCGCGCAAGTCGGGACACCCTATGGCTACACCTTC	CASSAQVGTPYGYTF
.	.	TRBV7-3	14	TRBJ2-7	TGTGCCAGCAGCTTGACCGGCGATACGGGGGAGCAGTACTTC	CASSLTGDTGEQYF
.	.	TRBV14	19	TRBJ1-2	TGTGCCAGCAGCCAAGATGGGAGGCCTAAGGGTGGGTCTAACTATGGCTACACCTTC	CASSQDGRPKGGSNYGYTF
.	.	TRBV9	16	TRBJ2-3	TGTGCCAGCAGCGTAGCTCCTAGCCGTGGCACAGATACGCAGTATTTT	CASSVAPSRGTDTQYF
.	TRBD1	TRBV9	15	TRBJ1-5	TGTGCCAGCAGCGCAGGGGGCGCGGGAAATCAGCCCCAGCATTTT	CASSAGGAGNQPQHF
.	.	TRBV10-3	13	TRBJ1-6	TGTGCCATCAGTGAGCAGGGCCAGGGACCCCTCCACTTT	CAISEQGQGPLHF
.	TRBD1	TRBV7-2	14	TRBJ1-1	TGTGCCAGCAGCTTGGGACAGGGTTACACTGAAGCTTTCTTT	CASSLGQGYTEAFF
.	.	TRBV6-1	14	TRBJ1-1	TGTGCCAGCACCCAGTGGGGCGTCGGGACTGAAGCTTTCTTT	CASTQWGVGTEAFF
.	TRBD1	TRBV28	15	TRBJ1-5	TGTGCCAGCAGTTCCCCGACAGGGATGAATCAGCCCCAGCATTTT	CASSSPTGMNQPQHF
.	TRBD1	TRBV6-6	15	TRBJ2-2	TGTGCCAGCAGACAGGGGGTGTTGAACACCGGGGAGCTGTTTTTT	CASRQGVLNTGELFF
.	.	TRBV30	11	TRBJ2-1	TGTGCCTGGAGTCAGTCGCCTGCGCAGTTCTTC	CAWSQSPAQFF
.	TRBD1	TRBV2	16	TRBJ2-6	TGTGCCAGCGGTGCAGGGGGCGCCCCTGGGGCCAACGTCCTGACTTTC	CASGAGGAPGANVLTF
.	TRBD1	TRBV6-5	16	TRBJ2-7	TGTGCCAGCAGTTACCTCGCTGGGACAGGGTCCTACGAGCAGTACTTC	CASSYLAGTGSYEQYF
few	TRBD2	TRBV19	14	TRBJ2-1	TGTGCCAGTAGTCCTCTAGCGGGGGGGTATGGGCAGTTCTTC	CASSPLAGGYGQFF
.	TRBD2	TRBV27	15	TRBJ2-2	TGTGCCAGCAGTTCACTAGCGGGGGTAACCGGGGAGCTGTTTTTT	CASSSLAGVTGELFF
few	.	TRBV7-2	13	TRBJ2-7	TGTGCCAGCAGCTTTAATATTCGCTACGAGCAGTACTTC	CASSFNIRYEQYF
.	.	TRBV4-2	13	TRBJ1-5	TGTGCCAGCAGCCAAGATATAGGCCGGGCCCAGCATTTT	CASSQDIGRAQHF
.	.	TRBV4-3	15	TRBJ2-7	TGCGCCAGCAGCCAAGATCGGCAGGGTGAATACGAGCAGTACTTC	CASSQDRQGEYEQYF
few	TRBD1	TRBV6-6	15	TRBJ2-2	TGTGCCAGCACTAGGGACAGGGCGAACACCGGGGAGCTGTTTTTT	CASTRDRANTGELFF
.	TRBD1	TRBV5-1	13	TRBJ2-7	TGCGCCAGCAGCCGGGCCCAGGGGGACGAGCAGTACTTC	CASSRAQGDEQYF
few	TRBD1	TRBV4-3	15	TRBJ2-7	TGCGCCAGCAGCCTACGACAGGGTCTAAGTAACGAGCAGTACTTC	CASSLRQGLSNEQYF
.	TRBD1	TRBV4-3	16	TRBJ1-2	TGCGCCAGCAGCCCCAGACAGGGTCCCCCCTTCTATGGCTACACCTTC	CASSPRQGPPFYGYTF
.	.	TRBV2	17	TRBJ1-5	TGTGCCAGCAGTGTGTTTGTCGGCGGAGGCGGCAATCAGCCCCAGCATTTT	CASSVFVGGGGNQPQHF
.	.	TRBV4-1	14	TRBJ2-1	TGCGCCAGCAGCCAAGTAGTGGCCCCCGGGGAGCAGTTCTTC	CASSQVVAPGEQFF
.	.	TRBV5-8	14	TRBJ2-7	TGTGCCAGCAGCTTAAGGGGCGGCTACTACGAGCAGTACTTC	CASSLRGGYYEQYF
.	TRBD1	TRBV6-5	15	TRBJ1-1	TGTGCCAGCACCACAGGGGGGGGGATGAACACTGAAGCTTTCTTT	CASTTGGGMNTEAFF
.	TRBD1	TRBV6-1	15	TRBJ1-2	TGTGCCAGCAGTGAATGGGACAGGTACCACGATGGCTACACCTTC	CASSEWDRYHDGYTF
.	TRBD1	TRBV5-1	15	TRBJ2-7	TGCGCCAGCAGCTTGGTAGGGGGCGTTTCCTACGAGCAGTACTTC	CASSLVGGVSYEQYF
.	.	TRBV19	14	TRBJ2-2	TGTGCCAGTAGTATAGAATTCCCCGCGGGGGAGCTGTTTTTT	CASSIEFPAGELFF
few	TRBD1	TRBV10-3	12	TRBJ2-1	TGTGCCATCCGGGACAGTGAGAATGAGCAGTTCTTC	CAIRDSENEQFF
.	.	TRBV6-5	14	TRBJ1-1	TGTGCCAGCAGTAGATCCGGGACACACACTGAAGCTTTCTTT	CASSRSGTHTEAFF
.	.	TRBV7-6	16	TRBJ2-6	TGTGCCAGCAGCTTAGGAATGGGCGCTGGGGCCAACGTCCTGACTTTC	CASSLGMGAGANVLTF
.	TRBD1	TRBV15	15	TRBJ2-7	TGTGCCACCAGCAGTACTACCGGGACAGCCTACGAGCAGTACTTC	CATSSTTGTAYEQYF
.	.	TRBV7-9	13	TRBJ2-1	TGTGCCAGCCGGAGAATGGATTACAATGAGCAGTTCTTC	CASRRMDYNEQFF
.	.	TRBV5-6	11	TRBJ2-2	TGTGCCAGCAGCTTCTCCGGGGAGCTGTTTTTT	CASSFSGELFF
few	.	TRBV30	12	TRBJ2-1	TGTGCCTGGGGCAGGGGCAGCAATGAGCAGTTCTTC	CAWGRGSNEQFF
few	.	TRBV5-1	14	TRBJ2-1	TGCGCCAGCAGCCTTAGCGTCACCTACAATGAGCAGTTCTTC	CASSLSVTYNEQFF
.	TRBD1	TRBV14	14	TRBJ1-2	TGTGCCAGCAGCCCCAGGGACAGGGATTTTGGCTACACCTTC	CASSPRDRDFGYTF
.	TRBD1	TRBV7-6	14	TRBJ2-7	TGTGCCAGCAGCAAGGGACAGGGGGCAGACGAGCAGTACTTC	CASSKGQGADEQYF
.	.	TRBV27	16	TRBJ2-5	TGTGCCAGCAGTTTAAGTCGGGGGACTTTACAAGAGACCCAGTACTTC	CASSLSRGTLQETQYF
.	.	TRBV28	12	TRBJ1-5	TGTGCCAGCAGTCCCGGGGGGCAGCCCCAGCATTTT	CASSPGGQPQHF
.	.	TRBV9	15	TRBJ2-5	TGTGCCAGCAGCGGCCCGCGGGACCATAGAGAGACCCAGTACTTC	CASSGPRDHRETQYF
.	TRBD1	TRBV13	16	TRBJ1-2	TGTGCCAGCAGCTTAGGCTGGACAGGGGGCCCAGGAAGCTACACCTTC	CASSLGWTGGPGSYTF